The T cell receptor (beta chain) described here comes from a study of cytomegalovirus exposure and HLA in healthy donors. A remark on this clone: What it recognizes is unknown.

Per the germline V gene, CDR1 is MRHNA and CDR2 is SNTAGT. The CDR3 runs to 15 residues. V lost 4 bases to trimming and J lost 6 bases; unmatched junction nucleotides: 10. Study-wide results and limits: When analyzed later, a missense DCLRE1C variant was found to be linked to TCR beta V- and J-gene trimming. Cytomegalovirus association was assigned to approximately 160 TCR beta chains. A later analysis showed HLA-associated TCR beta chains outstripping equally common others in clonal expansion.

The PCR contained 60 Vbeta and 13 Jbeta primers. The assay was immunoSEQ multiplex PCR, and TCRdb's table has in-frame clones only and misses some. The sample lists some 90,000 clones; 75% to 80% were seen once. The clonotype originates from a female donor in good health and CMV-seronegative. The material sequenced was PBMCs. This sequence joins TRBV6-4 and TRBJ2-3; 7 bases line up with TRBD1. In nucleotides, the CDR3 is TGTGCCAGCAGTGCTGTGACAGGGTCTTCGGATACGCAGTATTTT. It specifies CASSAVTGSSDTQYF.